This T cell receptor (beta chain) was profiled in a study of shared clonotypes between healthy human individuals. At the level of the study: The study used three CD4 naive, three CD4 memory, two CD8 naive and one CD8 memory plate per donor.

Findings of the study overall: Depth was large, yet rarefaction showed that sorted-subset sequencing was incomplete. For naive CD4 cells, roughly 5% of clonotypes were shared across a handful of donors.

Germline values: CDR1 LNHDA, CDR2 SQIVND (reference sequence). Trimming took 6 bases from V and 10 from J; bases not matched to a gene: 11. The CDR3 contains 14 residues. To note about this clone: Its specificity is not known.

Several immunoSEQ 96-well plates shared each subset's DNA, each plate a replicate. Clones were sequenced by immunoSEQ multiplex PCR, and TCRdb holds only the in-frame ones, with some missing. The sample yields hundreds of thousands of clones, 90% to 96% seen once. This chain connects TRBV19 to TRBJ2-1; 8 bases fit TRBD2. Material for sequencing was naive CD4+ T cells sorted from blood. Stated subset: CD45RA+ positively selected. This sequence originates from a woman aged 25 to 39 in good health. The CDR3 is CASRGAGDSAEQFF. For the CDR3, the DNA is TGTGCCAGTAGAGGAGCGGGAGATTCGGCGGAGCAGTTCTTC.